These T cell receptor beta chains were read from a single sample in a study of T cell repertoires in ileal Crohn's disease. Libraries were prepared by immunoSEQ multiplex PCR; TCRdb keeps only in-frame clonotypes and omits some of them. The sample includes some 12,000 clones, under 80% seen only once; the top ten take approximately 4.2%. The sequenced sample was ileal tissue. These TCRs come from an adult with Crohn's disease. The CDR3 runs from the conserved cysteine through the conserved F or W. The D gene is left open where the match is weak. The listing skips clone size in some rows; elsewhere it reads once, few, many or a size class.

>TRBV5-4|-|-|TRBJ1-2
TGTGCCAGCAGCTTGTTGCTACAGTCCTATGGCTACACCTTC
CASSLLLQSYGYTF
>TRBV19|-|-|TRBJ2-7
TGTGCCAGTAGTATCATGGACAGTCTCTACGAGCAGTACTTC
CASSIMDSLYEQYF
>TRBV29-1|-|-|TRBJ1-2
TGCAGCGCCACCAGCAGGGGAGTTCTAAAAGGCTACACCTTC
CSATSRGVLKGYTF
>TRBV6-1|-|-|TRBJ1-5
TGTGCCAGCAGTGAAGCTGGAGGGTTTGGCAATCAGCCCCAGCATTTT
CASSEAGGFGNQPQHF
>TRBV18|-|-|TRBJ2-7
TGTGCCAGCTCACCGTCTAGAGAAGAGCAGTACTTC
CASSPSREEQYF
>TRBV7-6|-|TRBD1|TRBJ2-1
TGTGCCAGCAGCTTATTCAGACACGGGACAGGGGATGTCAATGAGCAGTTCTTC
CASSLFRHGTGDVNEQFF
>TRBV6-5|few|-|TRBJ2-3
TGTGCCAGCAGTTACTCTGAGCGGCCGGCAGATACGCAGTATTTT
CASSYSERPADTQYF
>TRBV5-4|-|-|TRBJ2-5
TGTGCCAGCAGCGGGGTGGTGCAGGGCAGAGAGACCCAGTACTTC
CASSGVVQGRETQYF
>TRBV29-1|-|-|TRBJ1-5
TGCAGCGTTGCAGACCATAGCAATCAGCCCCAGCATTTT
CSVADHSNQPQHF
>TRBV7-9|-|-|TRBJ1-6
TGTGCCAGCAGCCGGACTTGGACAGCGTCTAATTCACCCCTCCACTTT
CASSRTWTASNSPLHF
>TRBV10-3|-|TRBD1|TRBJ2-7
TGTGCCATCAGCGTAAACAGGGGGCTTAACGAGCAGTACTTC
CAISVNRGLNEQYF
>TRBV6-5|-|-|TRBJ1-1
TGTGCCAGCAGCCGAGCTACAGGGACCACTGAAGCTTTCTTT
CASSRATGTTEAFF
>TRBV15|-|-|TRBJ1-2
TGTGCCACCAGCAGGGCTCAGGGTTTTACTTTCTTC
CATSRAQGFTFF
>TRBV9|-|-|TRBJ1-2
TGTGCCAGCAGCCCCTTAGGCTACACCTTC
CASSPLGYTF
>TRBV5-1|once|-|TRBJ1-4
TGCGCCAGCAGCTCCAGGGGCGGTAATGAAAAACTGTTTTTT
CASSSRGGNEKLFF
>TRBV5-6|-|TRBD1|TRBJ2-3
TGTGCCAGCAGCTTGGGGACAGGGGATTTTGGCACAGATACGCAGTATTTT
CASSLGTGDFGTDTQYF
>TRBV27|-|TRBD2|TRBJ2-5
TGTGCCAGCAGTTTATATCTTAGCGGGCCCAGTGGATTGACGTACTTC
CASSLYLSGPSGLTYF
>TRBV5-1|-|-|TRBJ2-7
TGCGCCAGCAGCTTGGACTCCGGCTACGAGCAGTACTTC
CASSLDSGYEQYF
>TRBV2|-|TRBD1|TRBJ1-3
TGTGCCAGCAGTGAAACAGGGGTAGCTGGAAACACCATATATTTT
CASSETGVAGNTIYF
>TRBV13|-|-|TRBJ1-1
TGTGCCAGCAGCGAAAGGGAACAGGATAACACTGAAGCTTTCTTT
CASSEREQDNTEAFF
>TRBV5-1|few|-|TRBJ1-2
TGCGCCAGCAGCTTGGGGCAGGTCTATGGCTACACCTTC
CASSLGQVYGYTF
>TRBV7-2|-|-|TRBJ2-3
TGTGCCTCTGGATACGGGGGGCTATACACAGATCCGCAGTATTTT
CASGYGGLYTDPQYF
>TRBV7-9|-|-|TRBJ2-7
TGTGCCAGCAGCTTAGATCAGGGGTCCTACGAGCAGTACTTC
CASSLDQGSYEQYF
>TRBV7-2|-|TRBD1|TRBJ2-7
TGTGCCAGCAGCCTTCTGCCGGGACAGGGAGGCGAGCAGTACTTC
CASSLLPGQGGEQYF
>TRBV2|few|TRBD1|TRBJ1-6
TGTGCCAGCAGTGAATCTGGGACAGAACATTCACCCCTCCACTTT
CASSESGTEHSPLHF
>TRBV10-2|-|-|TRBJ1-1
TGCGCCAGCATTTTTAGCGGGACACAAGAAGCTTTCTTT
CASIFSGTQEAFF
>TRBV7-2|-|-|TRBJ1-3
TGTGCCAGCAGCTTCTTACAGGGAACTGGAAACACCATATATTTT
CASSFLQGTGNTIYF
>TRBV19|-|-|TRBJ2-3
TGTGCCAGTAGTATTGTCAGCACAGTCACAGATACGCAGTATTTT
CASSIVSTVTDTQYF
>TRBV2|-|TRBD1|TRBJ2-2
TGTGCCAGCAGGGGGACAGCGAACACCGGGGAGCTGTTTTTT
CASRGTANTGELFF
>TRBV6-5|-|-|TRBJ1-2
TGTGCCAGCAGTTACTCGAGAGGGAACTATGGCTACACCTTC
CASSYSRGNYGYTF
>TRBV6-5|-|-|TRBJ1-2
TGTGCCAGCAGTTACTCCGGTGGGGGGGCTAACTATGGCTACACCTTC
CASSYSGGGANYGYTF
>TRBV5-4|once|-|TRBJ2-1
TGTGCCAGCAGCTTAGACGGGGAGATTGAGCAGTTCTTC
CASSLDGEIEQFF
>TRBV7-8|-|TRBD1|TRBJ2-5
TGTGCCAGCAGCTTAGGGGACAGCGGATGGGGCCAAGAGACCCAGTACTTC
CASSLGDSGWGQETQYF